The rows below give T cell receptor beta chains drawn from one sample of a study of cytomegalovirus exposure and HLA in healthy donors. Sequencing used immunoSEQ multiplex PCR; TCRdb keeps in-frame clones, though not all of them. This sample has around 60,000 clones, with 92% found just once. Sequenced material: PBMCs. All receptors derive from a young woman in good health and CMV-seronegative. CDR3s include the opening cysteine and the closing phenylalanine or tryptophan. D genes are given only for firm matches. Clone size appears in some rows only: once, few, many, or a class for an expanded clone.

v_gene,abundance,j_gene,d_gene,CDR3nt,CDR3aa
TRBV6-5,few,TRBJ2-7,NA,TGTGCCAGCAGGGAAACCGGGTCGTCTTTTTACGAGCAGTACTTC,CASRETGSSFYEQYF
TRBV28,once,TRBJ2-2,TRBD2,TGTGCCAGCAGTTCGCCGGGACTAGTTTCAACCGGGGAGCTGTTTTTT,CASSSPGLVSTGELFF
TRBV6-1,NA,TRBJ2-7,NA,TGTGCCAGCAGGGGAGTGGGCGAGCAGTACTTC,CASRGVGEQYF
TRBV18,NA,TRBJ1-2,TRBD1,TGTGCCAGCTCACAAGGGACAGGGGGCGATGGCTACACCTTC,CASSQGTGGDGYTF
TRBV11-2,NA,TRBJ1-5,NA,TGTGCCAGCAGCTCCACAGGGACTCAGCCCCAGCATTTT,CASSSTGTQPQHF
TRBV2,NA,TRBJ2-6,TRBD1,TGTGCCAGCACCGGGGACAGGGGGGAGAGGGGGGCCAACGTCCTGACTTTC,CASTGDRGERGANVLTF
TRBV14,NA,TRBJ2-2,TRBD2,TGTGCCAGCTCTCGACTAGCGGAGTACACCGGGGAGCTGTTTTTT,CASSRLAEYTGELFF
TRBV6-1,many,TRBJ2-7,TRBD2,TGTGCCAGCAGTGAAAAACTAGCGGGGGCCTACGAGCAGTACTTC,CASSEKLAGAYEQYF
TRBV7-6,NA,TRBJ2-3,TRBD2,TGTGCCAGCAGTCGAGACAGCGGGAGGGGCACAGATACGCAGTATTTT,CASSRDSGRGTDTQYF
TRBV5-5,NA,TRBJ1-5,NA,TGTGCCAGCAGCTTGGGGGTGGGGGGGAGCAATCAGCCCCAGCATTTT,CASSLGVGGSNQPQHF
TRBV19,NA,TRBJ1-3,NA,TGTGCCAGTAGTATGGCGGCGACCTCTGGAAACACCATATATTTT,CASSMAATSGNTIYF
TRBV6-4,NA,TRBJ1-4,NA,TGTGCCAGCACCGGCCTCGCGGGGCGAGAAAAACTGTTTTTT,CASTGLAGREKLFF
TRBV27,NA,TRBJ1-1,TRBD1,TGTGCCAGCAGTGAGGGACAGCCCAACACTGAAGCTTTCTTT,CASSEGQPNTEAFF
TRBV6-1,NA,TRBJ1-4,TRBD1,TGTGCCAGCAGGACAGGGGTCGCAACTAATGAAAAACTGTTTTTT,CASRTGVATNEKLFF
TRBV28,once,TRBJ2-7,TRBD2,TGTGCCAGCAATTCTCTGGCTAGCGGGAAATACGAGCAGTACTTC,CASNSLASGKYEQYF
TRBV4-2,NA,TRBJ1-1,NA,TGTGCCAGCAGCCAAGTTGGACAGATGAACACTGAAGCTTTCTTT,CASSQVGQMNTEAFF
TRBV11-3,NA,TRBJ1-1,TRBD1,TGTGCCAGCAGCCCGAGGGACAGGGCGCACACTGAAGCTTTCTTT,CASSPRDRAHTEAFF
TRBV4-2,NA,TRBJ1-2,TRBD1,TGTGCCAGCAGCCAAGTTCCTCAAACAGGGGGCCTAAAGTATGGCTACACCTTC,CASSQVPQTGGLKYGYTF
TRBV6-6,NA,TRBJ2-1,TRBD2,TGTGCCAGCAGCAAGACTAGCGGGAGGGTTAATGAGCAGTTCTTC,CASSKTSGRVNEQFF
TRBV6-6,NA,TRBJ1-1,NA,TGTGCCAGCAGCACGGGAACACTCACTGAAGCTTTCTTT,CASSTGTLTEAFF
TRBV2,NA,TRBJ1-1,NA,TGTGCCAGCAGTGAAGAAGGTGGAGTGGGTACTGAAGCTTTCTTT,CASSEEGGVGTEAFF
TRBV4-2,once,TRBJ2-3,TRBD2,TGTGCCAGCAGCCAAGGGGGTAGCGGGAGCGCAGATACGCAGTATTTT,CASSQGGSGSADTQYF
TRBV28,NA,TRBJ1-2,TRBD1,TGTGCCTGGGGGGGGACAGGGGGCAGGAACTATGGCTACACCTTC,CAWGGTGGRNYGYTF
TRBV6-4,NA,TRBJ1-1,NA,TGTGCCAGCACTAAGGCGGCGGGGGGCACTGAAGCTTTCTTT,CASTKAAGGTEAFF
TRBV29-1,NA,TRBJ1-1,TRBD1,TGCAGCACTAACAGGGGCGGGATGAACACTGAAGCTTTCTTT,CSTNRGGMNTEAFF
TRBV5-5,NA,TRBJ2-5,TRBD1,TGTGCCAGCAGCTACTTGGACAGGCAAGAGACCCAGTACTTC,CASSYLDRQETQYF
TRBV12-5,NA,TRBJ2-7,NA,TGTGCTAGTGGTTTGCCTAACTACGAGCAGTACTTC,CASGLPNYEQYF
TRBV6-4,NA,TRBJ2-1,TRBD2,TGTGCCAGCAGTGATACTAGCGGGGGGTACAATGAGCAGTTCTTC,CASSDTSGGYNEQFF
TRBV6-1,NA,TRBJ2-5,TRBD1,TGTGCCAGCACCACAGGGGATATCGAGACCCAGTACTTC,CASTTGDIETQYF
TRBV28,NA,TRBJ2-7,TRBD2,TGTGCCAGCAGTTCTGCCCGGGGGGGGACCTACGAGCAGTACTTC,CASSSARGGTYEQYF
TRBV2,few,TRBJ2-1,TRBD1,TGTGCCGGCGGACAGGGGGGCAATGAGCAGTTCTTC,CAGGQGGNEQFF
TRBV5-6,NA,TRBJ2-7,NA,TGTGCCAGCAGCCGAATCCTAGCCTCCTACGAGCAGTACTTC,CASSRILASYEQYF
TRBV7-3,NA,TRBJ1-1,TRBD1,TGTGCCAGCAGCTTACAGGGGGATACTGAAGCTTTCTTT,CASSLQGDTEAFF
TRBV19,NA,TRBJ1-6,TRBD1,TGTGCCAGTAGACCACAGGGGTATAATTCACCCCTCCACTTT,CASRPQGYNSPLHF
TRBV11-3,NA,TRBJ2-4,NA,TGTGCCAGCAGCTCTCCCTTACAGTTTAACATTCAGTACTTC,CASSSPLQFNIQYF
TRBV2,NA,TRBJ1-2,NA,TGTGCCAGCAGCGGGTCGTGGGGCACCTATGGCTACACCTTC,CASSGSWGTYGYTF
TRBV5-1,NA,TRBJ2-3,NA,TGCGCCAGCAGCTTGGTACTGTCCCCAAGCACAGATACGCAGTATTTT,CASSLVLSPSTDTQYF
TRBV6-5,NA,TRBJ1-1,NA,TGTGCCAGCAGTTACCTTGAGGGGGGGGAAGGCACTGAAGCTTTCTTT,CASSYLEGGEGTEAFF
TRBV15,NA,TRBJ2-1,NA,TGTGCCACCAGCAGAGATCCGTTAGTTGATGAGCAGTTCTTC,CATSRDPLVDEQFF
TRBV5-1,NA,TRBJ2-3,NA,TGCGCCAGCAGCTCCTCCTCAGGGGATACGCAGTATTTT,CASSSSSGDTQYF
TRBV5-1,NA,TRBJ2-1,TRBD1,TGCGCCAGCAGCTTGCTCACAGGGGGTGAGCAGTTCTTC,CASSLLTGGEQFF
TRBV7-2,NA,TRBJ2-1,TRBD2,TGTGCCAGCAGCTTGGCGGGAGGGCCTCTCTACAATGAGCAGTTCTTC,CASSLAGGPLYNEQFF
TRBV4-2,few,TRBJ2-7,TRBD2,TGTGCCAGCAGCCAAGATAGCGGGCCTTCCTACGAGCAGTACTTC,CASSQDSGPSYEQYF
TRBV5-5,NA,TRBJ2-2,TRBD1,TGTGCCAGCAGCCCCCCAGGACAGGTGATCACCGGGGAGCTGTTTTTT,CASSPPGQVITGELFF